A single sample gave rise to the 17 T cell receptor beta chains below, sequenced in a study of Ad26.COV2.S vaccination and SARS-CoV-2 variants. Sample treatment: around 19 received Ad26.COV2.S at low or high dose, single or two shots; five or six received placebo; per-sample allocation not given. The investigators took samples on day 63 after the first vaccine or placebo injection. The table came from immunoSEQ multiplex PCR; TCRdb's copy has only in-frame clones and leaves some out. This table has about 350,000 clones, approximately 90% appearing once. The sample here was peripheral blood, taken in a trial of Ad26.COV2.S vaccine versus placebo. Receptors originate from a person between 18 and 60 years old who received the Ad26.COV2.S COVID-19 vaccine or a placebo.

This chain connects TRBV7-9 to TRBJ2-3; 9 bases line up with TRBD1. The V gene end was trimmed by 5 bases and the J gene end by 2 bases; junction bases not matched to a gene: 5. Germline loops: CDR1 SEHNR, CDR2 FQNEAQ (reference sequence). This CDR3 has 15 residues. The DNA for the CDR3 is TGTGCCAGCAGCCCCGACAGGGGGGCCACAGATACGCAGTATTTT. This sequence encodes CASSPDRGATDTQYF.

The chain couples TRBV27 to TRBJ2-1; D is undetermined. Germline-derived CDR1 and CDR2 are MNHEY and SMNVEV (reference sequence). The ends were cut back, 7 bases at V and 3 bases at J, with 10 bases in the middle. The CDR3 is made up of 13 amino acids. The CDR3 reads CASTSSVYNEQFF. CDR3 nucleotide sequence: TGTGCCAGCACCTCCTCCGTCTACAATGAGCAGTTCTTC.

Written as DNA, the CDR3 is TGTGCCACCAGCAGAGGATCCAGCGATGGCTACACCTTC. Amino acid sequence: CATSRGSSDGYTF. The rearrangement uses TRBV15 and TRBJ1-2; D remains ambiguous. Germline lookup yields CDR1 LNHNV and CDR2 YYDKDF (reference sequence). This CDR3 is 13 amino acids long. The germline V and J ends were trimmed by 1 base and 6 bases, with 9 bases remaining between them.

In regard to this clone: One end of the junction does not line up with germline, which may come from a read error. The chain is built from TRBV5-4 and TRBJ1-1; 7 nucleotides match TRBD1. The length of the CDR3 is 13 residues. Germline V gene data show CDR1 as SGHNT and CDR2 as YYREEE (reference sequence). The CDR3 DNA sequence: TGTGCCAGCAGGTTGGGGGGACAGATTGAAGCTTTCTTT. It specifies CASRLGGQIEAFF.

The CDR3 region is CASSQFGTEAFF. Here the CDR3 DNA reads TGTGCCAGCAGCCAATTCGGCACTGAAGCTTTCTTT. The chain joins TRBV3-1 (or the pseudogene TRBV3-2) to TRBJ1-1; D ambiguous. Germline V gene sequence: CDR1 LGHDT, CDR2 YNNKEL (reference sequence). Trimming stripped 2 bases from V and 4 bases from J, with 5 bases between. The CDR3 runs to 12 residues.

This chain links TRBV2 with TRBJ1-1; weak D call: TRBD1 (5 bases). Germline CDR1 SNHLY, CDR2 FYNNEI. This CDR3 has 13 residues. Trimming took 6 bases from V and 1 from J, leaving 9 bases between them. CDR3 in amino acids: CASRRGENTEAFF. The CDR3 DNA is TGTGCCAGCAGGAGAGGGGAGAACACTGAAGCTTTCTTT.

The chain links TRBV5-1 to TRBJ2-1; TRBD1 agrees at 7 bases. The V gene's germline CDR1 is SGHRS and CDR2 YFSETQ. V lost 0 bases and J lost 2; bases outside the gene matches: 8. The CDR3 contains 17 residues. The CDR3 region is CASSLEPRGRTYNEQFF. The CDR3 nucleotides read TGCGCCAGCAGCTTGGAACCCAGGGGGAGAACCTACAATGAGCAGTTCTTC. Together with reference TRBV5-1 and TRBJ2-1, the CDR3 gives the full variable domain: KAGVTQTPRYLIKTRGQQVTLSCSPISGHRSVSWYQQTPGQGLQFLFEYFSETQRNKGNFPGRFSGRQFSNSRSEMNVSTLELGDSALYLCASSLEPRGRTYNEQFFGPGTRLTVL.

The chain links TRBV11-2 to TRBJ1-1, with D maybe TRBD1 (5 bases). Trimming shortened V by 2 bases and J by 4 bases, and 11 bases separated the two germline ends. The CDR3 extends over 14 amino acids. Germline V gene sequence: CDR1 SGHAT, CDR2 FQNNGV. The CDR3 bases are TGTGCCAGCAGCTTAAATCGGGGGGGCACTGAAGCTTTCTTT. Translated: CASSLNRGGTEAFF.

This clone was found once. The rearrangement links TRBV5-8 to TRBJ2-2; no clear D. Per germline, CDR1 SGHTS and CDR2 YDEGEE. The CDR3 has 16 amino acids. Trimming pared 3 bases from V and 4 bases from J, leaving 16 bases between. The CDR3 DNA reads TGTGCCAGCAGCTGGGCCCTGGGCAGAGGCACCGGGGAGCTGTTTTTT. Its protein product is CASSWALGRGTGELFF.

The V gene is TRBV6-5, the J gene TRBJ2-5; TRBD1 aligns across 7 bases. Trimming removed 4 bases from V and 11 bases from J; junction bases left unmatched: 16. CDR1 and CDR2 from the germline V gene are MNHEY and SVGAGI. CDR3 length: 15 residues. CDR3 nucleotide sequence: TGTGCCAGCAGTTCTCCGCAGGGGGTGGGGGCTTGGCAGTACTTC. Translated: CASSSPQGVGAWQYF.

The chain is built from TRBV9 and TRBJ2-7; 7 bases agree with TRBD1. CDR3 length equals 13 residues. V lost 5 bases to trimming and J lost 0 bases; unmatched junction nucleotides: 2. CDR1 is SGDLS, CDR2 YYNGEE, per germline. The CDR3 spells CASSRDSSYEQYF. CDR3 nucleotide sequence: TGTGCCAGCAGTCGGGACAGCTCCTACGAGCAGTACTTC.

The genes are TRBV10-1 and TRBJ2-3; D gene uncertain. From germline, CDR1 is WNHNN and CDR2 SYGVQD (reference sequence). V was clipped by 4 bases and J by 0 bases, with 5 bases between them. The length of the CDR3 is 13 residues. In DNA form, the CDR3 reads TGCGCCAGCAGTGGTGCAAGCACAGATACGCAGTATTTT. As protein: CASSGASTDTQYF.

This clone was seen only once. V usage is TRBV25-1 and J usage is TRBJ2-7; D perhaps matches TRBD2 (6 bases). Germline V gene sequence: CDR1 MGHDK, CDR2 SYGVNS. Trimming removed 3 bases at V and 4 bases at J, with 16 bases between. CDR3 size: 15 residues. The CDR3, as DNA: TGTGCCAGCAGTGACCTTCGAGGGACTGATTACGAGCAGTACTTC. This gives the protein CASSDLRGTDYEQYF.

The chain employs TRBV7-2 and TRBJ1-6, with 7 bases fitting TRBD1. CDR3 length: 17 amino acids. Germline CDR1 reads SGHTA; CDR2 reads FQGNSA. Trimming removed 6 bases from V and 7 bases from J; junction bases left unmatched: 15. CDR3: CASRLIGQAAGNSPLHF. In nucleotides, the CDR3 is TGTGCCAGCAGACTGATTGGACAGGCCGCCGGCAATTCACCCCTCCACTTT. The variable domain in full, completed from reference TRBV7-2 and TRBJ1-6, reads GAGVSQSPSNKVTEKGKDVELRCDPISGHTALYWYRQSLGQGLEFLIYFQGNSAPDKSGLPSDRFSAERTGGSVSTLTIQRTQQEDSAVYLCASRLIGQAAGNSPLHFGNGTRLTVT.

The rearrangement uses TRBV18 and TRBJ1-3; D remains unclear. V lost 6 bases to trimming and J lost 3 bases, with 0 bases between them. Germline V gives CDR1 KGHSH, CDR2 LQKENI. The CDR3 runs to 10 residues. Here the CDR3 reads CASSGNTIYF. The CDR3 region has the DNA TGTGCCAGCTCTGGAAACACCATATATTTT.

J is TRBJ2-7 and V is TRBV4-3; a possible D gene is TRBD1 (6 bases). V was pared by 1 base and J by 0 bases, with 16 bases between. The CDR3 is made up of 17 amino acids. Germline CDR1 is LGHNA and CDR2 is YSLEER. In DNA form, the CDR3 reads TGCGCCAGCAGCCAAGGGATTCCGCTGGACAGCTCCTACGAGCAGTACTTC. Encoded protein: CASSQGIPLDSSYEQYF.

The chain employs TRBV19 and TRBJ2-1, with unresolved D. CDR3 size: 12 residues. Germline V gene data show CDR1 as LNHDA and CDR2 as SQIVND (reference sequence). V was trimmed by 8 bases and J by 1 base, leaving 6 bases between them. CDR3 residues: CASGLSYNEQFF. CDR3 nucleotides: TGTGCCAGTGGTTTGTCCTACAATGAGCAGTTCTTC.